Listed below are T cell receptor beta chains from one sample, sequenced in a study of blood T cell repertoires in COVID-19. Generated by immunoSEQ multiplex PCR, the TCRdb table keeps only in-frame clones and is missing some. Of around 63,000 clones listed, about 90% are singletons. The sequencing input was peripheral blood. All receptors derive from a woman older than 75 with active COVID-19. Each CDR3 is given with its conserved first and last residue. The D gene is left open where the match is weak. Size tells how often a clone was seen (once, few, many) or the class of an expanded clone, and some rows leave it out.

>once|TRBJ2-2|TRBV7-8|TRBD2
TGTGCCAGCAGCCCCGGACTAGCGGGGATCACCGGGGAGCTGTTTTTT
CASSPGLAGITGELFF
>NA|TRBJ2-4|TRBV11-3|NA
TGTGCCAGCAGCTTAGGGGGCGCAGGGACCAAAAACATTCAGTACTTC
CASSLGGAGTKNIQYF
>NA|TRBJ2-7|TRBV2|TRBD2
TGTGCCAGCTCCACTAGCGGGGGGGCCTACGAGCAGTACTTC
CASSTSGGAYEQYF
>NA|TRBJ1-4|TRBV12-2|NA
NA
CASRKKNCFF
>NA|TRBJ1-4|TRBV7-9|TRBD1
TGTGCCAGCAGCTTCGGTGACAGGGTGCCGGGAAAACTGTTTTTT
CASSFGDRVPGKLFF
>few|TRBJ2-7|TRBV11-2|TRBD1
TGTGCCAGCAGTCGGGACAGGGCATCGTACGAGCAGTACTTC
CASSRDRASYEQYF
>NA|TRBJ2-6|TRBV7-9|NA
TGTGCCAGCAGGACCTCAAGCGGGCTCAGCTCTGGGGCCAACGTCCTGACTTTC
CASRTSSGLSSGANVLTF
>NA|TRBJ2-1|TRBV11-1|NA
TGTGCCAGCAGCTTAGAGGGTGCGGGGTCCTACAATGAGCAGTTCTTC
CASSLEGAGSYNEQFF
>NA|TRBJ2-3|TRBV5-1|TRBD2
TGCGCCAGCGGAAGGACTAGCGGGGGCACAGATACGCAGTATTTT
CASGRTSGGTDTQYF
>NA|TRBJ1-3|TRBV19|NA
TGTGCCAGCCGACAAGAGGGCTCTGGAAACACCATATATTTT
CASRQEGSGNTIYF
>NA|TRBJ2-4|TRBV10-3|TRBD1
TGTGCCATCAGTGAGGGCCGACAGGGACCCAAAAACATTCAGTACTTC
CAISEGRQGPKNIQYF
>NA|TRBJ1-2|TRBV4-1|TRBD1
TGCGCCAGCAGCCAAGTGTTGGAACAGGGGCTCTATGGCTACACCTTC
CASSQVLEQGLYGYTF
>NA|TRBJ2-1|TRBV6-2/TRBV6-3|NA
TGTGCCAGCAGTTACTCGACCCGGGAGTACAATGAGCAGTTCTTC
CASSYSTREYNEQFF
>NA|TRBJ2-2|TRBV27|NA
TGTGCCAGCAGTTTTATAACCGGGGAGCTGTTTTTT
CASSFITGELFF
>NA|TRBJ1-1|TRBV12-3/TRBV12-4|NA
TGTGCCACAGGGACTTTGAACACTGAAGCTTTCTTT
CATGTLNTEAFF
>NA|TRBJ1-1|TRBV6-5|TRBD1
TGTGCCAGCAGCCGAATGGAAGGGGGCTTGACTGAAGCTTTCTTT
CASSRMEGGLTEAFF
>NA|TRBJ1-1|TRBV5-1|NA
TGCGCCAGCAGCACACAGGGCGGCGGAGCTTTCTTT
CASSTQGGGAFF
>NA|TRBJ2-7|TRBV2|TRBD2
TGTGCCAGCAAGGGACTAACCTACGAGCAGTACTTC
CASKGLTYEQYF
>NA|TRBJ1-3|TRBV28|NA
TGTGCCAGCAGTTTATCGGCTGGAAACACCATATATTTT
CASSLSAGNTIYF
>NA|TRBJ2-5|TRBV11-3|TRBD1
TGTGCCAGCAGCAGAGGACAGGGGCCCCAAGAGACCCAGTACTTC
CASSRGQGPQETQYF
>NA|TRBJ2-3|TRBV7-9|TRBD2
TGTGCCAGCAGCTCCTACAGCGGGGATGTACATTTT
CASSSYSGDVHF
>NA|TRBJ1-1|TRBV18|TRBD1
TGTGCCAGCTCACTCACGAGGGGGCAAGTAGCTGAAGCTTTCTTT
CASSLTRGQVAEAFF
>few|TRBJ2-3|TRBV10-3|TRBD2
TGTGCCATCGCTGCGGGGGGGCTTGGTACGCAGTATTTT
CAIAAGGLGTQYF
>NA|TRBJ1-4|TRBV23-1|TRBD1
TGCGCCAGCACCACGGACAGGGAAGGTGAAAAACTGTTTTTT
CASTTDREGEKLFF
>NA|TRBJ1-3|TRBV7-2|NA
TGTGCCAGCAGCTTTTTGTATGGAGCCTCTGGAAACACCATATATTTT
CASSFLYGASGNTIYF
>NA|TRBJ2-1|TRBV7-2|NA
TGTGCCAGCAGCTTAGAGCCGGGGACCTACAATGAGCAGTTCTTC
CASSLEPGTYNEQFF
>NA|TRBJ1-5|TRBV10-3|TRBD1
TGTGCCATCAGGGACAGGTTTAATCAGCCCCAGCATTTT
CAIRDRFNQPQHF
>once|TRBJ1-6|TRBV6-6|TRBD1
TGTGCCACCTCGGACCCCGGGACAGCTAATTCACCCCTCCACTTT
CATSDPGTANSPLHF
>NA|TRBJ2-3|TRBV6-2/TRBV6-3|TRBD2
TGTGCCAGCAGTGGCCGACTAGCGGATACGCAGTATTTT
CASSGRLADTQYF
>once|TRBJ1-2|TRBV16|TRBD1
TGTGCCAGCAGCCAATCAAGGGACAGTCTTTATGGCTACACCTTC
CASSQSRDSLYGYTF
>NA|TRBJ2-7|TRBV2|TRBD1
TGTGCCAGCAGAGGACAGGTGGGCTCCTACGAGCAGTACTTC
CASRGQVGSYEQYF
>NA|TRBJ2-5|TRBV9|NA
TGTGCCAGCAGCGTAGCTACCGGGGAGACCCAGTACTTC
CASSVATGETQYF
>once|TRBJ1-1|TRBV7-9|NA
TGTGCCAGCAGCACCCTCCGCGGGACTGAAGCTTTCTTT
CASSTLRGTEAFF
>NA|TRBJ2-1|TRBV7-3|TRBD2
TGTGCCAGCAGCGAGACTAGCGGGGGGACCCCCGGTGAGCAGTTCTTC
CASSETSGGTPGEQFF
>NA|TRBJ1-1|TRBV5-8|NA
TGTGCCAGCAGCAGGAGGAACACTGAAGCTTTCTTT
CASSRRNTEAFF
>NA|TRBJ1-4|TRBV4-2|NA
TGTGCCAGCAGCCAAGACGGGAGGGTTGGTGAAAAACTGTTTTTT
CASSQDGRVGEKLFF
>once|TRBJ2-7|TRBV10-3|NA
TGTGCCATCAGTGAATGGCGGGGGCGCATCGGCGGGGCATCCTACGAGCAGTACTTC
CAISEWRGRIGGASYEQYF
>few|TRBJ1-2|TRBV2|TRBD1
TGTGCCAGCAGTGAGGGACAGAGTAGGTATGGCTACACCTTC
CASSEGQSRYGYTF
>NA|TRBJ2-5|TRBV20-1|NA
TGCAGTGCTAGTCAGGGCGCGTCGGAGACCCAGTACTTC
CSASQGASETQYF
>NA|TRBJ2-2|TRBV2|NA
TGTGCCAGCAGTGGTCGGGGAGGAGAGACCGGGGAGCTGTTTTTT
CASSGRGGETGELFF
>NA|TRBJ2-1|TRBV5-1|TRBD2
TGCGCCAGCAGCTCCACTAGCGGGGGGCCCCTCGACTACAATGAGCAGTTCTTC
CASSSTSGGPLDYNEQFF
>NA|TRBJ2-2|TRBV2|NA
TGTGCCAGCAGTACCCAGGCTGGGCGCTCTACCGGGGAGCTGTTTTTT
CASSTQAGRSTGELFF
>NA|TRBJ2-3|TRBV2|NA
TGTGCCAGCAGTCCAGGGAGCACAGATACGCAGTATTTT
CASSPGSTDTQYF
>NA|TRBJ2-6|TRBV6-1|TRBD1
TGTGCCAGCAGTGGGAGGGACAGGGGTTTTGGGGCCAACGTCCTGACTTTC
CASSGRDRGFGANVLTF
>NA|TRBJ1-2|TRBV2|NA
TGTGCCAGCACCCCGGGACCGGCGGGAGGCTACACCTTC
CASTPGPAGGYTF
>NA|TRBJ1-5|TRBV4-1|NA
TGCGCCAGCAGCCAGAGCGGGGGTGGCAATCAGCCCCAGCATTTT
CASSQSGGGNQPQHF
>NA|TRBJ1-2|TRBV9|TRBD1
TGTGCCAGCAGCCTCCTAGGGACAGGACATGGCTACACCTTC
CASSLLGTGHGYTF
>NA|TRBJ2-5|TRBV4-3|NA
TGCGCCAGCAGCCATCCCTCTTCTAAGGGGGAGACCCAGTACTTC
CASSHPSSKGETQYF
>NA|TRBJ2-7|TRBV30|TRBD1
TGTGCCTGGAGTGGCGGACAGGGTACCTACGAGCAGTACTTC
CAWSGGQGTYEQYF
>once|TRBJ2-7|TRBV12-3/TRBV12-4|TRBD2
TGTGCCAGCAGCCCAGGACTAGCGTCGTACTTC
CASSPGLASYF
>NA|TRBJ2-7|TRBV30|TRBD1
TGTGCCTGGAGTCTCCAGGGGGCTAGCGAGCAGTACTTC
CAWSLQGASEQYF
>NA|TRBJ2-1|TRBV4-3|TRBD2
TGCGCCAGCAGCCAAGCCAGCGGGGGATTCTACAATGAGCAGTTCTTC
CASSQASGGFYNEQFF
>NA|TRBJ2-1|TRBV4-1|TRBD2
TGCGCCAGCAGCCAAGGGGAACTAGCGGCCTACAATGAGCAGTTCTTC
CASSQGELAAYNEQFF
>NA|TRBJ2-1|TRBV5-1|TRBD2
TGCGCCAGCAGCTTGGGAGCGGGGGACAATGAGCAGTTCTTC
CASSLGAGDNEQFF
>NA|TRBJ2-7|TRBV11-2|TRBD1
TGTGCCAGCAGCCCCGGAGCAGGGGGCGCGGAGTACTTC
CASSPGAGGAEYF